The clone carrying this TCR beta chain was found once. Primers included in the PCR were 60 Vbeta and 13 Jbeta primers. The table came from immunoSEQ multiplex PCR; TCRdb's copy has only in-frame clones and leaves some out. The data hold roughly 81,000 clones, with around three quarters observed a single time. The sample is drawn from a study of cytomegalovirus exposure and HLA in healthy donors. The V gene end was trimmed by 7 bases and the J gene end by 6 bases; junction bases not matched to a gene: 17. Germline loops: CDR1 SGDLS, CDR2 YYNGEE. This CDR3 has 17 residues. The sequencing sample was made of PBMCs. The rearrangement uses TRBV9 and TRBJ2-1, with 9 bases that match TRBD2. The clonotype was recovered from a man younger than 40 in good health and CMV-seronegative. CDR3 region: CASGPSGTSSPRNEQFF. CDR3 sequence (DNA): TGTGCCAGCGGGCCTAGCGGGACTAGCAGTCCTCGCAATGAGCAGTTCTTC.